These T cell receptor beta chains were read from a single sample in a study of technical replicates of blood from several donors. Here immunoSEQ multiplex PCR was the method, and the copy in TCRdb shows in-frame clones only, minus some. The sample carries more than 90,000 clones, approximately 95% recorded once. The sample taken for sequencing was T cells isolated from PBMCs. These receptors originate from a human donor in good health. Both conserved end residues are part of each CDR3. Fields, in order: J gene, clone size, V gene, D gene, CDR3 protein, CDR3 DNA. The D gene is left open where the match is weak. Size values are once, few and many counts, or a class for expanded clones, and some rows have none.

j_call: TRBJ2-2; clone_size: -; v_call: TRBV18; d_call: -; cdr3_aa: CASSGRDTGELFF; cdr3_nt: TGTGCCAGCTCAGGCAGGGACACCGGGGAGCTGTTTTTT
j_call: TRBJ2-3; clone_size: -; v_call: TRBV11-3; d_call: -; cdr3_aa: CASSLLGAQDTQYF; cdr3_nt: TGTGCCAGCAGCTTATTGGGGGCTCAAGATACGCAGTATTTT
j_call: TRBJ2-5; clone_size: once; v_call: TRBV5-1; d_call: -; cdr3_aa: CASTLRQPQETQYF; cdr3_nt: TGCGCCAGCACCCTCAGACAGCCCCAAGAGACCCAGTACTTC
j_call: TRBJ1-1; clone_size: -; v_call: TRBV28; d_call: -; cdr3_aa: CASRLPGQLNTEAFF; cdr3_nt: TGTGCCAGCAGGCTCCCCGGACAGTTGAACACTGAAGCTTTCTTT
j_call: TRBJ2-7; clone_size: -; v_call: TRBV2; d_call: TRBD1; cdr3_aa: CASTRPRDRGYEQYF; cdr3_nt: TGTGCCAGCACGCGTCCCCGGGACAGGGGGTACGAGCAGTACTTC
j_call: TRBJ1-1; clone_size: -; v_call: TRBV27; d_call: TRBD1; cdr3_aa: CASSPPRDRVRNTEAFF; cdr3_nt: TGTGCCAGCAGTCCCCCCCGCGACAGGGTTCGGAACACTGAAGCTTTCTTT
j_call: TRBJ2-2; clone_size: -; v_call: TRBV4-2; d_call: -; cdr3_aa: CASSQRDTGELFF; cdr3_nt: TGTGCCAGCAGCCAACGGGACACCGGGGAGCTGTTTTTT
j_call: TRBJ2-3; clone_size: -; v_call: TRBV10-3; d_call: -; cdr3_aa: CAISEMASRADTQYF; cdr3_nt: TGTGCCATCAGTGAGATGGCTAGTAGAGCAGATACGCAGTATTTT
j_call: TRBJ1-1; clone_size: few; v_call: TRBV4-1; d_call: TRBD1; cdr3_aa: CASSLGEGAGTEAFF; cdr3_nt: TGCGCCAGCAGCCTGGGAGAGGGGGCGGGAACTGAAGCTTTCTTT
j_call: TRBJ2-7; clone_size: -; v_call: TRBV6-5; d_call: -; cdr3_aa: CASSYASSTSYEQYF; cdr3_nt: TGTGCCAGCAGTTACGCCTCTTCAACATCCTACGAGCAGTACTTC
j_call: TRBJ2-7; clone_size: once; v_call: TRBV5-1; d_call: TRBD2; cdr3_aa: CASSPLGIAGGILYEQYF; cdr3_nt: TGCGCCAGCAGCCCCCTCGGAATAGCGGGAGGGATTCTCTACGAGCAGTACTTC
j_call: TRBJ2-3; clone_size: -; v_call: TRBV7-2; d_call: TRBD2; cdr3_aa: CASSWPSGGSSTDTQYF; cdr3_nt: TGTGCCAGCAGCTGGCCTAGCGGGGGGTCGAGCACAGATACGCAGTATTTT
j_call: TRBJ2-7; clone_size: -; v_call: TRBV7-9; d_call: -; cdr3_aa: CASSPQGGSYEQYF; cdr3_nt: TGTGCCAGCAGCCCCCAGGGTGGAAGCTACGAGCAGTACTTC
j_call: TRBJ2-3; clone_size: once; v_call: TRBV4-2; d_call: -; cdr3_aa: CASSQDPFAASTDTQYF; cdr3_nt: TGTGCCAGCAGCCAAGACCCTTTCGCGGCTAGCACAGATACGCAGTATTTT
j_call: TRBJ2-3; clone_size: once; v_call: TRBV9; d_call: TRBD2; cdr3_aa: CASSKGLAGYTDTQYF; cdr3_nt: TGTGCCAGCAGCAAGGGACTAGCGGGGTACACAGATACGCAGTATTTT
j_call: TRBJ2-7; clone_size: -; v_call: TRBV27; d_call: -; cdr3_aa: CASSLGAGNAYEQYF; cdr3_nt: TGTGCCAGCAGTTTAGGGGCAGGGAATGCCTACGAGCAGTACTTC
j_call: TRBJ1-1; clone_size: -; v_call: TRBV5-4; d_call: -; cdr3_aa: CASSLVEGNTEAFF; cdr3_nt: TGTGCCAGCAGCTTGGTGGAGGGCAACACTGAAGCTTTCTTT
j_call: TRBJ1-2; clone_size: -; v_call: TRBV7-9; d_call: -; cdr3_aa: CASSLEYPGYGYTF; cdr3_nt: TGTGCCAGCAGCTTAGAATATCCAGGCTATGGCTACACCTTC
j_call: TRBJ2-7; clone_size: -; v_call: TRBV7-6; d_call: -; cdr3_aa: CASSLGTQGFNEQYF; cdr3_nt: TGTGCCAGCAGCTTAGGTACACAGGGCTTCAACGAGCAGTACTTC
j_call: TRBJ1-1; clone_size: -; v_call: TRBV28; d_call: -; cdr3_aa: CASLIRENTEAFF; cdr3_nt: TGTGCCAGCCTGATCAGGGAGAACACTGAAGCTTTCTTT
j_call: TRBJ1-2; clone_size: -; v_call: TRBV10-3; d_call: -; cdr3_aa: CAISNRLLLDGYTF; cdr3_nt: TGTGCCATCAGTAACAGGCTCCTTCTCGATGGCTACACCTTC
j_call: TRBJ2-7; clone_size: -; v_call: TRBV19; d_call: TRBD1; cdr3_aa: CASSGQGLSDEQYF; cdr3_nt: TGTGCCAGCTCCGGACAGGGGCTCTCTGACGAGCAGTACTTC
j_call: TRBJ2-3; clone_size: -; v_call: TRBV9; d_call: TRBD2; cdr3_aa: CASSLGLAGGQDTQYF; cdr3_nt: TGTGCCAGCAGCCTGGGTCTAGCGGGGGGGCAAGATACGCAGTATTTT
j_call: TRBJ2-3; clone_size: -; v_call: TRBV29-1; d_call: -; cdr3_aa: CSVDRRDPRTDTQYF; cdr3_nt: TGCAGCGTTGATCGGCGGGATCCTCGCACAGATACACAGTATTTT
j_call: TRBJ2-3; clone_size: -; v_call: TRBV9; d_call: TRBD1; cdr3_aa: CASTRQDRGRTDTQYF; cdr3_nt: TGTGCCAGCACCAGACAAGACAGGGGGCGTACAGATACGCAGTATTTT
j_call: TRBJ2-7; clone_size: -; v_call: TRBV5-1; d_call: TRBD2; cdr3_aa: CASSYRTSGRASDEQYF; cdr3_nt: TGCGCCAGCAGCTATCGGACTAGCGGGAGGGCCTCGGACGAGCAGTACTTC
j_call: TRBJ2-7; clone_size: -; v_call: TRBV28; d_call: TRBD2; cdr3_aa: CASSPSGTSGRGSDEQYF; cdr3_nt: TGTGCCAGCAGCCCCTCCGGGACTAGCGGGAGAGGTAGCGACGAGCAGTACTTC
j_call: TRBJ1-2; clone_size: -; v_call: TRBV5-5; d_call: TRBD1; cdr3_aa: CASSRIRAGTGGPYTF; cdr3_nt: TGTGCCAGCAGCCGGATACGGGCGGGGACAGGGGGTCCCTACACCTTC
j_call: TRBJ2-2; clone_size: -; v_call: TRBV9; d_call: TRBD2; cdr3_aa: CASSGTSGGSGELFF; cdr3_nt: TGTGCCAGCAGCGGGACTAGCGGGGGGTCCGGGGAGCTGTTTTTT
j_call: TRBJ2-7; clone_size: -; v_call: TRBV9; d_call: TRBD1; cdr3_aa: CASSVGQGLLSGEQYF; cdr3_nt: TGTGCCAGCAGCGTAGGACAGGGCCTACTCTCGGGGGAGCAGTACTTC
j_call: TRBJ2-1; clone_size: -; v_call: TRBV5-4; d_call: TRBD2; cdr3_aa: CASSLYGGWDEQFF; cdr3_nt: TGTGCCAGCAGCTTGTACGGGGGGTGGGATGAGCAGTTCTTC
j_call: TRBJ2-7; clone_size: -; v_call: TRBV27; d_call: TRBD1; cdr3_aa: CASRRTGTTYEQYF; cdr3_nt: TGTGCCAGCCGGAGGACAGGGACAACCTACGAGCAGTACTTC
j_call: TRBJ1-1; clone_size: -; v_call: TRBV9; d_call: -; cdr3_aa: CASSGGQIQRNTEAFF; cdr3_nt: TGTGCCAGCAGCGGCGGGCAGATTCAGCGGAACACTGAAGCTTTCTTT
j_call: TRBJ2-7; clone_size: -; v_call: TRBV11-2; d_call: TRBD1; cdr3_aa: CASTPGQNSYEQYF; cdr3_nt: TGTGCCAGCACCCCGGGACAGAACTCCTACGAGCAGTACTTC
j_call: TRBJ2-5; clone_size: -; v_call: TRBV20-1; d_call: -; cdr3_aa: CSANRKETQYF; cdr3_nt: TGCAGTGCTAACAGAAAAGAGACCCAGTACTTC
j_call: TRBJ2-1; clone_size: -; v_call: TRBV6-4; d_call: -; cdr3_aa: CASSDSITDPYNEQFF; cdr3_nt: TGTGCCAGCAGTGACTCGATAACAGACCCCTACAATGAGCAGTTCTTC
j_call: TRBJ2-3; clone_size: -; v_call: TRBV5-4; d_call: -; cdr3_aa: CASSVGAIQDTQYF; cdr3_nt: TGTGCCAGCTCAGTAGGGGCCATCCAAGATACGCAGTATTTT
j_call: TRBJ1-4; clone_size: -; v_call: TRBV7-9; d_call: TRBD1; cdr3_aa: CASSLTGVQKLFF; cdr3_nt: TGCGCCAGCAGCTTAACAGGGGTGCAAAAACTGTTTTTT
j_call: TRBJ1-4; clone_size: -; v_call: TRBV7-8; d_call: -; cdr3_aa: CASSLFTRATNEKLFF; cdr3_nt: TGTGCCAGCAGCTTATTTACCAGGGCAACTAATGAAAAACTGTTTTTT
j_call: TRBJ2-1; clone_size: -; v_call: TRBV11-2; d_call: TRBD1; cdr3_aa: CASSLEPTGALYNEQFF; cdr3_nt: TGTGCCAGCAGCTTAGAACCGACAGGGGCTCTCTACAATGAGCAGTTCTTC
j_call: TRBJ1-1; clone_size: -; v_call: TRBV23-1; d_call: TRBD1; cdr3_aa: CASSQSDRGRRKGTEAFF; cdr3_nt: TGCGCCAGCAGTCAGTCCGACAGGGGGCGGAGGAAGGGGACTGAAGCTTTCTTT
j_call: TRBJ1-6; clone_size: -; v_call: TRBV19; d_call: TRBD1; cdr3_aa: CASHRQGGNSPLHF; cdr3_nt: TGTGCCAGCCATAGACAGGGGGGAAATTCACCCCTCCACTTT